This entry lists 8 T cell receptor beta chains sequenced from one sample in a study of early T cells in non-severe SARS-CoV-2 infection. Via MiXCR, TCRdb re-called the 5' RACE reads, giving one row per CDR3 protein. Of 85,000 to 100,000 distinct CDR3 sequences detected, around 13% appear once; the ten largest clones hold 2% to 2.5%. Material for sequencing was whole blood. Receptor source: an adult who was a healthcare worker with PCR-confirmed SARS-CoV-2 infection or an uninfected control (not recorded which).

The table lists this clonotype with many counts. The chain carries TRBV19 and TRBJ1-5, with 9 bases identical to TRBD1. CDR1 and CDR2 from the germline V gene are LNHDA and SQIVND (reference sequence). The CDR3 covers 17 residues. With 10 bases clipped from V and 2 bases from J, the junction kept 15 bases outside the gene matches. The CDR3: CATLDRGYSSGNQPQHF. As DNA, the CDR3 is TGTGCCACCTTAGACAGGGGGTACTCTTCGGGCAATCAGCCCCAGCATTTT. The full variable domain, its missing parts supplied by reference TRBV19 and TRBJ1-5, is DGGITQSPKYLFRKEGQNVTLSCEQNLNHDAMYWYRQDPGQGLRLIYYSQIVNDFQKGDIAEGYSVSREKKESFPLTVTSAQKNPTAFYLCATLDRGYSSGNQPQHFGDGTRLSIL.

This rearrangement joins TRBV28 to TRBJ2-3; no reliable D call. Germline V gene lookup returns CDR1 MDHEN and CDR2 SYDVKM. The CDR3 has 14 residues. Trimming left V 11 bases short and J 0 bases short, with 15 bases between. The CDR3 nucleotides are TGTGCCTGCGCGACGCCCACTAGCACAGATACGCAGTATTTT. Translation gives CACATPTSTDTQYF.

The chain couples TRBV9 to TRBJ1-4; 7 bases are a match to TRBD1. This CDR3 comprises 17 residues. The ends lost 0 bases at V and 3 bases at J; junction bases unmatched: 8. Per the germline V gene, CDR1 is SGDLS and CDR2 is YYNGEE. Here the CDR3 DNA reads TGTGCCAGCAGCGTAGCTACGGGAACAGGGGCTAATGAAAAACTGTTTTTT. This encodes CASSVATGTGANEKLFF.

CDR3 residues: CASSLFGGGTDTQYF. Written as DNA, the CDR3 is TGTGCCAGCAGCTTATTCGGCGGGGGGACAGATACGCAGTATTTT. The V and J genes are TRBV11-2 and TRBJ2-3, with TRBD2 matching 8 bases. The V gene's germline CDR1 is SGHAT and CDR2 FQNNGV. The CDR3 covers 15 residues. The trim removed 2 bases at V and 3 bases at J, leaving 4 bases unmatched.

The chain combines TRBV6-6 with TRBJ1-1; 7 nucleotides align to TRBD1. The germline CDR1 and CDR2 sequences are MNHNY and SVGAGI (reference sequence). CDR3 length equals 15 residues. Germline trimming cut 6 bases from V and 0 bases from J; bases unmatched to any gene: 7. CDR3 amino acids: CASRRPGQLNTEAFF. CDR3 bases: TGTGCCAGCAGGCGCCCGGGACAGCTGAACACTGAAGCTTTCTTT.

This clonotype occurred a few times. The chain has TRBV5-1 and TRBJ2-1; D unclear. Trimming left V 1 base short and J 6 bases short, with 14 bases between. The length of the CDR3 is 15 residues. From germline, CDR1 is SGHRS and CDR2 YFSETQ. DNA of the CDR3: TGCGCCAGCAGCTTGACTTTGACGGAGACCAATGAGCAGTTCTTC. Translation gives CASSLTLTETNEQFF.

Many counts were recorded for this clonotype. The rearrangement joins TRBV7-2 to TRBJ1-1, with D unresolved. The CDR3 runs 13 residues. CDR1 and CDR2 from the germline V gene are SGHTA and FQGNSA. V gave up 3 bases and J gave up 2 bases, with 7 bases separating them. This chain's CDR3 is CASSFNPNTEAFF. The CDR3 nucleotides are TGTGCCAGCAGCTTCAATCCAAACACTGAAGCTTTCTTT.

The CDR3 reads CASSQGAGANVLTF. The CDR3 DNA follows: TGCGCCAGCAGCCAGGGGGCTGGGGCCAACGTCCTGACTTTC. The V gene is TRBV4-1, the J gene TRBJ2-6; either TRBD1 or TRBD2 may fit D (5 bases each). The length of the CDR3 is 14 residues. The V gene lost 3 bases and the J gene lost 2 bases, with 5 bases spanning the gap. Germline V gene data show CDR1 as MGHRA and CDR2 as YSYEKL.